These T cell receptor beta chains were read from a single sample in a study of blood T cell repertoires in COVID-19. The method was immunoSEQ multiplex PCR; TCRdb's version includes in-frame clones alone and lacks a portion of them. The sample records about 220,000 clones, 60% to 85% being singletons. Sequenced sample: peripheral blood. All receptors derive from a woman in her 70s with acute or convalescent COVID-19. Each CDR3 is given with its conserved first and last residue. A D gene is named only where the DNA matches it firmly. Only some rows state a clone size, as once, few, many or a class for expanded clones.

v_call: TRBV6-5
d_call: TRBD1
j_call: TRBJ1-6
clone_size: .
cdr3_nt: TGTGCCAGCAGGGTTGGACAGGGTGAGAATTCACCCCTCCACTTT
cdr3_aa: CASRVGQGENSPLHF

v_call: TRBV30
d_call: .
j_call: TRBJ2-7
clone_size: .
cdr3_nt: TGTGCCTGGAGAGGCCCGGGGTTCGAGCAGTACTTC
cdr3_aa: CAWRGPGFEQYF

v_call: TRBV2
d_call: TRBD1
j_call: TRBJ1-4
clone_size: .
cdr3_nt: TGTGCCAGCAGCGCGACGGGACAGCCGCCTAGACTGTTTTTT
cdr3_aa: CASSATGQPPRLFF

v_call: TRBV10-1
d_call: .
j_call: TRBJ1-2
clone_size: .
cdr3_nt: TGCGCCAGCTCCATTTACTGCTACACCTTC
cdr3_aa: CASSIYCYTF

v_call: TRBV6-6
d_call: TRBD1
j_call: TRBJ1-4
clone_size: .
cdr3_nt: TGTGCCAGCAGTTACGGGCAGGGGGCTTCTAATGAAAAACTGTTTTTT
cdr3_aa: CASSYGQGASNEKLFF

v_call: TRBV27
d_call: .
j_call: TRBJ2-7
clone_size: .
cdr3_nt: TGTGCCAGCAGTTTATCGCCGGGGGTCGGGTACGAGCAGTACTTC
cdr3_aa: CASSLSPGVGYEQYF

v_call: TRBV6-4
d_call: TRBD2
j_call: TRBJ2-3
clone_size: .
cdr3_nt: TGTGCCAGCAGTGAAGTGGCGGGGGGTAAGGCAGATACGCAGTATTTT
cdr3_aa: CASSEVAGGKADTQYF

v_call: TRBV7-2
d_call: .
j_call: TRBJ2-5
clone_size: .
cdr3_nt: TGTGCCAGCAGCTTGTCCCCTATTCGAGCGCTAGGGGAAGAGACCCAGTACTTC
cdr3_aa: CASSLSPIRALGEETQYF

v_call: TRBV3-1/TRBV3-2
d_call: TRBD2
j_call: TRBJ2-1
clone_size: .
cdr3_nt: TGTGCCAGCAGCTACGGACTAGCATGGGGGAATGAGCAGTTCTTC
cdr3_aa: CASSYGLAWGNEQFF

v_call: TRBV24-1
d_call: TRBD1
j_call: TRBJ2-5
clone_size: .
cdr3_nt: TGTGCCACCAGTGGGACAGGGAGGGAGACCCAGTACTTC
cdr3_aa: CATSGTGRETQYF

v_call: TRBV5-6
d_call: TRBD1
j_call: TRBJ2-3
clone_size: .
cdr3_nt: TGTGCCAGCAGCACACGGGACAGGGGGCCTGGCACAGATACGCAGTATTTT
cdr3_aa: CASSTRDRGPGTDTQYF

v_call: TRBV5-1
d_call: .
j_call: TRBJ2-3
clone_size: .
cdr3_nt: TGCGCCAGCAGCTTCAGCGGGCGCCTATGGGACTCTAGCACAGATACGCAGTATTTT
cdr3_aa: CASSFSGRLWDSSTDTQYF

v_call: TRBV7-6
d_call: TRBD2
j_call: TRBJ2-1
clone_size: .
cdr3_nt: TGTGCCAGCAGCCCCCGTCAAGGAACACGGGGGGCCTACAATGAGCAGTTCTTC
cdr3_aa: CASSPRQGTRGAYNEQFF

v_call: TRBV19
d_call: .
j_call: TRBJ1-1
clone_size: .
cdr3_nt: TGTGCCAGTAAGGACAGTGATACCATGAACACTGAAGCTTTCTTT
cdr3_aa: CASKDSDTMNTEAFF

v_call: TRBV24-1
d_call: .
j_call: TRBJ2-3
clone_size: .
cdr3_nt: TGTGCCACCAGTCGGGGGGCAGGCAGATTGTTGAGCACAGATACGCAGTATTTT
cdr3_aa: CATSRGAGRLLSTDTQYF

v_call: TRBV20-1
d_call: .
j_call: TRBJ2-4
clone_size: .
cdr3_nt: TGCAGTGCTAGTCACGGTCAAAACATTCAGTACTTC
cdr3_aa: CSASHGQNIQYF

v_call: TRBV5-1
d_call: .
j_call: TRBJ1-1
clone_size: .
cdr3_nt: TGCGCCAGCAGCTTGTGGGCCACGGGGGGCACTGAAGCTTTCTTT
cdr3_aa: CASSLWATGGTEAFF

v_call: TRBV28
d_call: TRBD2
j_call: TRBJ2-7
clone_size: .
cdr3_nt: TGTGCCAGCAGTTTATTATCGACTAGCGGGAGAACCTACGAGCAGTACTTC
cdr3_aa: CASSLLSTSGRTYEQYF

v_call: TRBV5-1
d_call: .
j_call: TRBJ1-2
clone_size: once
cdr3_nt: TGCGCCAGCAGCTTGTATCAGACGGGGGGAGGCTACACCTTC
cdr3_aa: CASSLYQTGGGYTF

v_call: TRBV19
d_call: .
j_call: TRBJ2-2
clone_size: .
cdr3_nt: TGTGCCAGTAGTAAGAGGGACACCGGGGAGCTGTTTTTT
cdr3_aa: CASSKRDTGELFF

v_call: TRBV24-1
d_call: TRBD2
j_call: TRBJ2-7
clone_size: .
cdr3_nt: TGTGCCACCAGTGATATAACTAGCGGGGGGAACGAGCAGTACTTC
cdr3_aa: CATSDITSGGNEQYF

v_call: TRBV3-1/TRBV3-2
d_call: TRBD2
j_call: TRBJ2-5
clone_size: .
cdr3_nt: TGTGCCAGCAGCCTACGGGGGGAAGAGACCCAGTACTTC
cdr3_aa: CASSLRGEETQYF

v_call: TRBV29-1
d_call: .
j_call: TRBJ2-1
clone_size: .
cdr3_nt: TGCAGCGTTCCCTCGGGGCGGGACCGATACAATGAGCAGTTCTTC
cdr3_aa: CSVPSGRDRYNEQFF

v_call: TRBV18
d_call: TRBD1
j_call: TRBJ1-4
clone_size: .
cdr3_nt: TGTGCCAGCTCATACGACAGGGAGGCACAAAAACTGTTTTTT
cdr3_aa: CASSYDREAQKLFF

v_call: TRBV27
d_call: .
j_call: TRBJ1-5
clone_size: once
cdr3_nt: TGTGCCAGCAGGTCTGACAGATCTAATCAGCCCCAGCATTTT
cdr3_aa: CASRSDRSNQPQHF

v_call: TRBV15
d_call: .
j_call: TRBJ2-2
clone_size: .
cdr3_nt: TGTGCCACCAGCAGAGAAATAACAGGGCCTTCTTTT
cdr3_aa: CATSREITGPSF

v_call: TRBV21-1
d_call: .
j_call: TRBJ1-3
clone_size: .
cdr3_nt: TGTGCCAGCAGCAAAACAGCCTTTTCTGGAAACACCATATATTTT
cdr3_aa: CASSKTAFSGNTIYF